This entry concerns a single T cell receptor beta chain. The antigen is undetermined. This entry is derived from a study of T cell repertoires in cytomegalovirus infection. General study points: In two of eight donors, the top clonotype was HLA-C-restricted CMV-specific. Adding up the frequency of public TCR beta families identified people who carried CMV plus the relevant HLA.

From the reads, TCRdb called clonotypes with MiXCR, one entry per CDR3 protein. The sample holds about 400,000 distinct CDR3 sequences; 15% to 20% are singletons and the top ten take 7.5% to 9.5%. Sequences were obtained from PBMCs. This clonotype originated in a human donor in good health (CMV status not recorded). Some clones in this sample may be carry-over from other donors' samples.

The CDR3 DNA reads as TGCGCCAGCAGCCAAGAAGATAAGGATACCTCCGGGGAGCTGTTTTTT. Protein product: CASSQEDKDTSGELFF. The chain links TRBV4-1 to TRBJ2-2, with no clear D. V lost 0 bases and J lost 6, with 14 bases in between. The CDR3 has 16 amino acids. Per the germline V gene, CDR1 is MGHRA and CDR2 is YSYEKL.